Listed below are T cell receptor beta chains from one sample, sequenced in a study of blood T cell repertoires in COVID-19. Profiling relied on immunoSEQ multiplex PCR, and the TCRdb table lists in-frame clones only, not all of them. The sample lists over 200,000 clones; 82% were seen once. The sequenced sample was PBMCs or T cells enriched from blood (not recorded which). These receptors were collected from a middle-aged man who had recovered from COVID-19. CDR3s include the opening cysteine and the closing phenylalanine or tryptophan. A D gene is named only where the DNA matches it firmly. The size of a clone is reported for some rows only, either as once, few or many, or as a class for expanded clones.

size: -
J: TRBJ2-2
D: -
V: TRBV15
DNA: TGTGCCACCAGGCCTACTCGGGGGACCGGGGAGCTGTTTTTT
CDR3: CATRPTRGTGELFF

size: -
J: TRBJ2-1
D: TRBD1
V: TRBV5-4
DNA: TGTGCCAGCAGCCCGGGGACAGGGGTTCATGAGCAGTTCTTC
CDR3: CASSPGTGVHEQFF

size: -
J: TRBJ2-1
D: -
V: TRBV5-1
DNA: TGCGCCAGCAGCTTGTTACAGTCACTTAATGAGCAGTTCTTC
CDR3: CASSLLQSLNEQFF

size: -
J: TRBJ1-3
D: -
V: TRBV30
DNA: TGTGCCTGGAGCCTCTCTGGAAACACCATATATTTT
CDR3: CAWSLSGNTIYF

size: -
J: TRBJ2-3
D: TRBD2
V: TRBV4-3
DNA: TGCGCCAGCAGCCAAGCCGGTTCTAGCGGAAGGACAGATACGCAGTATTTT
CDR3: CASSQAGSSGRTDTQYF

size: -
J: TRBJ2-1
D: TRBD2
V: TRBV6-5
DNA: TGTGCCAGCAGCTCTAGCGGCAATGAGCAGTTCTTC
CDR3: CASSSSGNEQFF

size: few
J: TRBJ2-7
D: TRBD2
V: TRBV2
DNA: TGTGCCAGCAGTGAAGCTGAGCGGGGGACCTACGAGCAGTACTTC
CDR3: CASSEAERGTYEQYF

size: -
J: TRBJ2-5
D: -
V: TRBV27
DNA: TGTGCCAGCAGGGCTGCGGAGGGGGAGACCCAGTACTTC
CDR3: CASRAAEGETQYF

size: -
J: TRBJ2-4
D: TRBD2
V: TRBV6-2/TRBV6-3
DNA: TGTGCCAGCAGTCCCGAGGGAGGGATAAACATTCAGTACTTC
CDR3: CASSPEGGINIQYF

size: -
J: TRBJ1-5
D: TRBD1
V: TRBV30
DNA: TGTGCCTGGAGTGGGGACAGGGGGGTTGGCAATCAGCCCCAGCATTTT
CDR3: CAWSGDRGVGNQPQHF

size: -
J: TRBJ1-5
D: TRBD1
V: TRBV6-5
DNA: TGTGCCAGCAGTAGGGACAGGTCCAGCAATCAGCCCCAGCATTTT
CDR3: CASSRDRSSNQPQHF

size: many
J: TRBJ2-7
D: -
V: TRBV5-1
DNA: TGCGCCAGCAGCTTAACCGGGACTTCCACCTACGAGCAGTACTTC
CDR3: CASSLTGTSTYEQYF

size: -
J: TRBJ2-1
D: TRBD2
V: TRBV3-1/TRBV3-2
DNA: TGTGCCAGCAGCCAAGATTGGGGGGGGGCCTACAATGAGCAGTTCTTC
CDR3: CASSQDWGGAYNEQFF

size: -
J: TRBJ2-7
D: TRBD1
V: TRBV5-1
DNA: TGCGCCAGCAGTCGTACCCAGGGGGCGCTGAACGAGCAGTACTTC
CDR3: CASSRTQGALNEQYF

size: -
J: TRBJ1-2
D: -
V: TRBV2
DNA: TGTGCCAGCAGTGATCGACAGGCCGCAATGTATGGCTACACCTTC
CDR3: CASSDRQAAMYGYTF

size: -
J: TRBJ2-2
D: TRBD2
V: TRBV9
DNA: TGTGCCAGCAGCGTAGAAGCGGGGCCCACCGGGGAGCTGTTTTTT
CDR3: CASSVEAGPTGELFF

size: -
J: TRBJ2-3
D: TRBD2
V: TRBV9
DNA: TGTGCCAGCAGTTATACTAGCGGGAGGGCCGGAGATACGCAGTATTTT
CDR3: CASSYTSGRAGDTQYF

size: -
J: TRBJ1-1
D: -
V: TRBV6-1
DNA: TGTGCCAGCAGTGAGAGGGGGTCAGCTTTCTTT
CDR3: CASSERGSAFF

size: -
J: TRBJ1-5
D: -
V: TRBV3-1/TRBV3-2
DNA: TGTGCCAGCAGCCAAGATAACAGGCCAAATCAGCCCCAGCATTTT
CDR3: CASSQDNRPNQPQHF

size: few
J: TRBJ1-1
D: -
V: TRBV7-3
DNA: TGTGCCAGCAGCTTTGGGGGGGCTTGGGACACTGAAGCTTTCTTT
CDR3: CASSFGGAWDTEAFF

size: -
J: TRBJ2-7
D: -
V: TRBV7-2
DNA: TGTGCCAGCAGCTTAACAGACTACGAGCAGTACTTC
CDR3: CASSLTDYEQYF

size: -
J: TRBJ1-2
D: TRBD1
V: TRBV7-9
DNA: TGTGCCAGCAGCTTAGGAGAGGACAGGTTCTATGGCTACACCTTC
CDR3: CASSLGEDRFYGYTF

size: once
J: TRBJ1-3
D: TRBD1
V: TRBV5-1
DNA: TGCGCCAGCAGTGACCGGACAGGGGGAAACACCATATATTTT
CDR3: CASSDRTGGNTIYF

size: -
J: TRBJ2-1
D: TRBD2
V: TRBV5-4
DNA: TGTGCCAGCAGCTCCGGGACTAGCGGGAGGGAGGGTGAGCAGTTCTTC
CDR3: CASSSGTSGREGEQFF

size: -
J: TRBJ1-1
D: -
V: TRBV11-2
DNA: TGTGCCAGCAGCCCTACAGGGTTTGAAGCTTTCTTT
CDR3: CASSPTGFEAFF

size: -
J: TRBJ1-3
D: TRBD1
V: TRBV5-1
DNA: TGCGCCAGCAGCCCTGACAGGGGGCAAGGAAACACCATATATTTT
CDR3: CASSPDRGQGNTIYF

size: many
J: TRBJ1-2
D: -
V: TRBV29-1
DNA: TGCAGCGTTGAAGGGATAAACAGGTTGGATGGCTACACCTTC
CDR3: CSVEGINRLDGYTF

size: -
J: TRBJ1-1
D: TRBD1
V: TRBV10-3
DNA: TGTGCCATCAGTGAGTCTAACAGGGGTTCGACTGAAGCTTTCTTT
CDR3: CAISESNRGSTEAFF

size: -
J: TRBJ1-1
D: -
V: TRBV5-4
DNA: TGTGCCAGCAGCTTGGGGTCCGGAGCTGAAGCTTTCTTT
CDR3: CASSLGSGAEAFF

size: once
J: TRBJ2-7
D: -
V: TRBV28
DNA: TGTGCCAGCACCTCTGAGGAGGGGCAGTACTTC
CDR3: CASTSEEGQYF

size: -
J: TRBJ1-2
D: -
V: TRBV12-3/TRBV12-4
DNA: TGTGCCAGCAGTGCTCAGGGCGACTATGGCTACACCTTC
CDR3: CASSAQGDYGYTF

size: -
J: TRBJ2-1
D: -
V: TRBV2
DNA: TGTGCCAGCAGTGAAGCGCGGGGGCATGAGCAGTTCTTC
CDR3: CASSEARGHEQFF

size: once
J: TRBJ2-1
D: TRBD1
V: TRBV4-2
DNA: TGTGCCAGCAGCCCCTCGGACAGGGCTGGGAATGAGCAGTTCTTC
CDR3: CASSPSDRAGNEQFF

size: -
J: TRBJ1-2
D: TRBD1
V: TRBV25-1
DNA: TGTGCCAGCAGGCGGACAGGGGGCGACTATGGCTACACCTTC
CDR3: CASRRTGGDYGYTF

size: -
J: TRBJ1-3
D: -
V: TRBV3-1/TRBV3-2
DNA: TGTGCCAGCAGCCAAGCTTCGGGGGTTAGTGGAAACACCATATATTTT
CDR3: CASSQASGVSGNTIYF

size: -
J: TRBJ2-7
D: -
V: TRBV20-1
DNA: TGCAGTGCTAGCGGTTCCTACGAGCAGTACTTC
CDR3: CSASGSYEQYF